What follows are 23 T cell receptor beta chains derived from one specimen sequenced in a study of blood T cells in healthy people across ages. Primers used in a second PCR of roughly 6 to 11 cycles were a sample-barcoded 5' primer and a J-beta primer mix. In TCRdb, the 5' RACE reads were re-called with MiXCR into one record per CDR3 protein. The repertoire includes over 600,000 distinct CDR3 sequences, 35% to 60% of them detected once, and approximately 18% sits in the top ten. The sequencing input was blood. The receptors stem from a man older than 75 in good health.

The V and J genes are TRBV15 and TRBJ2-1, with D perhaps matching TRBD1 (5 bases). Germline V gene sequence: CDR1 LNHNV, CDR2 YYDKDF (reference sequence). CDR3 size: 14 residues. Deletions cut 5 bases from V and 4 bases from J, with 12 bases between. Here the CDR3 reads CATSLQGIYNEQFF. The CDR3 DNA sequence: TGTGCCACCAGCCTCCAGGGAATATACAATGAGCAGTTCTTC.

This chain uses TRBV29-1 with TRBJ2-3, with TRBD2 as a possible D gene (5 bases). CDR1 is SQVTM and CDR2 is ANQGSEA in the germline V gene. Trimming took off 7 bases at V and 6 bases at J, with 14 bases between the two ends. The CDR3 runs to 12 residues. CDR3 sequence (DNA): TGCAGCGGGAAAACTAGGAGGGATACGCAGTATTTT. Protein product: CSGKTRRDTQYF.

This clonotype was detected only once. The rearrangement joins TRBV5-1 to TRBJ2-4; the D gene is possibly TRBD1 (6 bases). Near its end, the DNA agrees better with TRBJ2-7, so the J call may be wrong. Looked up from germline, CDR1 is SGHRS and CDR2 is YFSETQ. The CDR3 sequence is 17 residues long. This CDR3 reads CASSLAQDRLFSYEQYF. CDR3 coding DNA: TGCGCCAGCAGCTTGGCCCAGGACAGACTATTCTCCTACGAGCAGTACTTC.

This clonotype is a singleton in its sample. V and J are TRBV27 and TRBJ1-6, with D uncertain. The CDR3 runs to 17 residues. The ends were cut back, 0 bases at V and 9 bases at J, with 18 bases in the middle. Germline assignment: CDR1 MNHEY and CDR2 SMNVEV (reference sequence). CDR3 DNA: TGTGCCAGCAGTTTATCTTTAACGACGGCCCGTAGTTCACCCCTCCACTTT. Translated: CASSLSLTTARSSPLHF.

This clonotype was seen a handful of times. The chain combines TRBV12-3 or TRBV12-4 with TRBJ2-3; D call uncertain. The germline V and J ends were trimmed by 6 bases and 5 bases, with 12 bases remaining between them. This CDR3 is 13 amino acids long. The CDR3 nucleotides are TGTGCCAGCAGACTTCCCTCTGTAGATACGCAGTATTTT. This encodes CASRLPSVDTQYF.

The chain links TRBV24-1 to TRBJ2-1, with 8 bases that match TRBD1. This CDR3 is 17 amino acids long. Looked up from germline, CDR1 is KGHDR and CDR2 is SFDVKD. After removal of 3 bases from V and 3 bases from J, the junction contained 9 bases not matched to a gene. DNA of the CDR3: TGTGCCACCAGTGATCCATACAGGGGGTCTTACTACAATGAGCAGTTCTTC. Translating it yields CATSDPYRGSYYNEQFF.

The V and J genes are TRBV29-1 and TRBJ1-2; D is uncertain. V was pared by 1 base and J by 2 bases, with 5 bases between. The CDR3 totals 12 residues. Germline assignment: CDR1 SQVTM and CDR2 ANQGSEA. CDR3 sequence reads: CSVEVGNYGYTF. The CDR3 DNA follows: TGCAGCGTTGAAGTGGGGAACTATGGCTACACCTTC.

The chain employs TRBV9 and TRBJ2-1; D not certain. Deletions cut 1 base from V and 5 bases from J, with 10 bases between. Germline lookup yields CDR1 SGDLS and CDR2 YYNGEE. This CDR3 is 14 amino acids long. Here the CDR3 reads CASSVTYGHNEQFF. The CDR3 region has the DNA TGTGCCAGCAGCGTAACGTACGGACACAATGAGCAGTTCTTC.

The chain uses TRBV14 and TRBJ2-7; 10 positions match TRBD1. Germline trimming cut 2 bases from V and 1 base from J; bases unmatched to any gene: 2. Germline lookup yields CDR1 SGHDN and CDR2 FVKESK. The CDR3 sequence is 15 residues long. Here the CDR3 reads CASSQRQGASYEQYF. Written as DNA, the CDR3 is TGTGCCAGCAGCCAAAGACAGGGGGCTTCCTACGAGCAGTACTTC.

The chain is built from TRBV18 and TRBJ2-3, with D perhaps matching TRBD2 (5 bases). CDR1 and CDR2 (germline): KGHSH, LQKENI. This CDR3 has 16 amino acids. The V end was cut by 2 bases, the J end by 2 bases, with 14 bases between. The CDR3 nucleotides read TGTGCCAGCTCACCATGGACGGGAAGGCCCACAGATACGCAGTATTTT. This encodes CASSPWTGRPTDTQYF.

The chain is built from TRBV12-3 or TRBV12-4 and TRBJ2-1; D call uncertain. The ends were cut back, 0 bases at V and 15 bases at J, with 9 bases in the middle. The CDR3 is 11 residues long. CDR3 residues: CASSLADQRFF. The CDR3 region has the DNA TGTGCCAGCAGTTTAGCAGACCAGCGGTTCTTC.

This clonotype was observed a handful of times. This rearrangement joins TRBV7-2 to TRBJ2-2; 8 nucleotides align to TRBD1. The CDR3 is made up of 15 amino acids. Germline trimming cut 2 bases from V and 3 bases from J; bases unmatched to any gene: 2. The germline gives CDR1 SGHTA, CDR2 FQGNSA. The CDR3 is CASSLQGADTGELFF. The CDR3 DNA sequence: TGTGCCAGCAGCTTACAGGGGGCGGACACCGGGGAGCTGTTTTTT. Together with reference TRBV7-2 and TRBJ2-2, the CDR3 gives the full variable domain: GAGVSQSPSNKVTEKGKDVELRCDPISGHTALYWYRQSLGQGLEFLIYFQGNSAPDKSGLPSDRFSAERTGGSVSTLTIQRTQQEDSAVYLCASSLQGADTGELFFGEGSRLTVL.

This clonotype was seen at least ten times. The V and J genes are TRBV24-1 and TRBJ2-3; the match to TRBD2 covers 8 bases. Germline V gene sequence: CDR1 KGHDR, CDR2 SFDVKD. The CDR3 runs 16 residues. V lost 2 bases, J lost 5 bases, and 8 bases stayed unmatched. The CDR3 DNA reads as TGTGCCACCAGTGATTCGCAGCCCGGGGGGGGAGATACGCAGTATTTT. As protein: CATSDSQPGGGDTQYF.

This clonotype was seen ten or more times. CDR3 nucleotide sequence: TGCAGCGCTGGGAGTATCTACGAGCAGTACTTC. Translation: CSAGSIYEQYF. V is TRBV29-1 and J is TRBJ2-7; weak D call: TRBD2 (5 bases). Trimming took 7 bases from V and 3 from J, leaving 10 bases between them. The germline V gene encodes CDR1 SQVTM and CDR2 ANQGSEA. The CDR3 covers 11 residues.

V is TRBV20-1 and J is TRBJ2-5, with D perhaps matching TRBD1 (5 bases). Germline CDR1 reads DFQATT; CDR2 reads SNEGSKA (reference sequence). The CDR3 is 10 amino acids. V dropped 5 bases and J dropped 11 bases, with 12 bases sitting between them. The CDR3 sequence is CSAGPSGQYF. The DNA of the CDR3 is TGCAGTGCTGGACCCTCAGGGCAGTACTTC.

This clonotype occurred a few times. The rearrangement links TRBV27 to TRBJ2-5; 15 nucleotides agree with TRBD2. The end of the DNA fits TRBJ2-7 better, so the J call may be wrong. The germline gives CDR1 MNHEY, CDR2 SMNVEV (reference sequence). The CDR3 runs to 16 residues. CDR3 DNA sequence: TGTGCCAGCAGCTTGACCGGGACTAGCGGGGGGTACGAGCAGTACTTC. As protein: CASSLTGTSGGYEQYF.

The chain has TRBV9 and TRBJ2-3; possibly TRBD2 for D (5 bases). From germline, CDR1 is SGDLS and CDR2 YYNGEE. V was pared by 3 bases and J by 6 bases, with 14 bases between. The CDR3 covers 14 residues. In DNA, the CDR3 is TGTGCCAGCAGCGGGCGGGCCGCCGGGGATACGCAGTATTTT. Translation gives CASSGRAAGDTQYF.

The V and J genes are TRBV29-1 and TRBJ2-3; tentative D call: TRBD1 (6 bases). The germline V gene has CDR1 SQVTM and CDR2 ANQGSEA. The CDR3 consists of 12 residues. Trimming left V 7 bases short and J 3 bases short, with 11 bases between. In nucleotides, the CDR3 is TGCAGCGACAGGGACGGGACAGATACGCAGTATTTT. Amino acid sequence: CSDRDGTDTQYF.

The genes are TRBV20-1 and TRBJ2-5; D unresolved. V lost 4 bases, J lost 6 bases, and 18 bases lay in between. The V gene's germline CDR1 is DFQATT and CDR2 SNEGSKA (reference sequence). The CDR3 is 14 residues long. The CDR3 DNA reads as TGCAGTGCTACCTGGATTAGAAAACCGCAGACCCAGTACTTC. Protein: CSATWIRKPQTQYF.

This clonotype has at least ten counts. The chain uses TRBV7-2 and TRBJ2-4, with 7 bases lining up with TRBD1. The DNA matches TRBJ2-7 better at its end, which makes the J call doubtful. The CDR3 contains 12 residues. Germline loops: CDR1 SGHTA, CDR2 FQGNSA. The CDR3 here is CASSSGTAEQYF. As DNA, the CDR3 is TGTGCCAGCAGCTCTGGGACAGCCGAGCAGTACTTC.

This clonotype was seen ten or more times. The rearrangement links TRBV5-5 to TRBJ2-7; D is perhaps TRBD1 (5 bases). The germline gives CDR1 SGHKS, CDR2 YYEKEE (reference sequence). The CDR3 has 15 residues. Trimming took 0 bases from V and 2 from J, leaving 12 bases between them. This CDR3 is CASSLGGAVTYEQYF. In DNA, the CDR3 is TGTGCCAGCAGCTTGGGTGGGGCAGTTACCTACGAGCAGTACTTC.

This clonotype was recorded a few times. J is TRBJ2-1 and V is TRBV30; the D call may be TRBD1 or TRBD2 (5 bases each). V was pared by 2 bases and J by 7 bases, with 12 bases between. The CDR3 extends over 13 amino acids. The germline V gene has CDR1 GTSNPN and CDR2 SVGIG (reference sequence). The CDR3 DNA reads as TGTGCCTGGAGTCGGCAGGGAGTGAATGAGCAGTTCTTC. The encoded protein is CAWSRQGVNEQFF.

V gene TRBV7-2 combines with J gene TRBJ2-3; weak D call: TRBD2 (6 bases). From germline, CDR1 is SGHTA and CDR2 FQGNSA. The CDR3 is 13 residues long. The V end was cut by 7 bases, the J end by 3 bases, with 11 bases between. CDR3 protein: CASNPLATDTQYF. The CDR3 region has the DNA TGTGCCAGCAATCCACTAGCTACAGATACGCAGTATTTT.